This is a list of T cell receptor beta chains from one sample in a study of blood T cells in healthy people across ages. MiXCR, run by TCRdb on the 5' RACE reads, gives a single entry per CDR3 protein. The table has about 1.1 million distinct CDR3 sequences, less than 45% seen once. Sequenced sample: blood. The receptors here all came from a man younger than 30 in good health. Both conserved end residues are part of each CDR3. The order of the fields is V gene, J gene, clone size, D gene, CDR3 DNA, CDR3 protein. D genes are given only for firm matches. The size entry is marked missing in some rows and otherwise reads once, few, many or a size class.

>TRBV3-1|TRBJ1-5|-|-
TGTGCCAGCAGCCCAGGGGCAGACAATCAGCCCCAGCATTTT
CASSPGADNQPQHF
>TRBV10-3|TRBJ2-5|few|-
TGTGCCATCAGTGAGTCCAGACAGATGGAGACCCAGTACTTC
CAISESRQMETQYF
>TRBV6-5|TRBJ1-2|few|-
TGTGCCAGCAGTTACATCGGGAACGGTTATGGCTACACCTTC
CASSYIGNGYGYTF
>TRBV28|TRBJ2-5|few|-
TGTGCCGCCGGAAGGGAGACCCAGTACTTC
CAAGRETQYF
>TRBV3-1|TRBJ2-1|few|-
TGTGCCAGCAGCCAAGGACGTCCCGATGAGCAGTTCTTC
CASSQGRPDEQFF
>TRBV6-2/TRBV6-3|TRBJ1-1|-|-
TGTGCCAGCAGTGAGGACAGAGACATGAACACTGAAGCTTTCTTT
CASSEDRDMNTEAFF
>TRBV24-1|TRBJ2-7|-|TRBD1
TGTGCCACCAGTGACGGACAGGGGCCCTCCTACGAGCAGTACTTC
CATSDGQGPSYEQYF
>TRBV6-2/TRBV6-3|TRBJ1-3|-|-
TGTGCCAGCAGTTATCCTGACGTATACTCTGGAAACACCATATATTTT
CASSYPDVYSGNTIYF
>TRBV28|TRBJ2-1|few|TRBD2
TGTGCCAGCAGTTCAGGGAGCGGGAGCTCCTACAATGAGCAGTTCTTC
CASSSGSGSSYNEQFF
>TRBV6-2/TRBV6-3|TRBJ1-1|-|TRBD1
TGTGCCAGCAGTTACCCCGAGCCGGGACAGTCCTACACTGAAGCTTTCTTT
CASSYPEPGQSYTEAFF
>TRBV12-3/TRBV12-4|TRBJ2-1|once|-
TGTGCCAGCAGTTGGGGTATTGAGCAGTTCTTC
CASSWGIEQFF
>TRBV12-3/TRBV12-4|TRBJ2-1|many|-
TGTGCCAGCAGTTTAATACAGCCGTCCTACAATGAGCAGTTCTTC
CASSLIQPSYNEQFF
>TRBV20-1|TRBJ2-7|-|TRBD1
TGCAGTGCTAGACGGCGGGACAGGGTATGGGAGCAGTACTTC
CSARRRDRVWEQYF
>TRBV7-9|TRBJ2-5|-|TRBD1
TGTGCCAGCAGCTCTGACCTAGACGGACAGGGAGAGTTGGACAATGAGCAGTACTTC
CASSSDLDGQGELDNEQYF
>TRBV19|TRBJ1-2|-|-
TGTGCCAGTAGTACCCTAGGGGCTCAGGGAAAACTCAACCATGGCTACACCTTC
CASSTLGAQGKLNHGYTF
>TRBV20-1|TRBJ1-2|few|-
TGCAGTGCTAGCGAGACAGGCAGCTATGGCTACACCTTC
CSASETGSYGYTF
>TRBV5-1|TRBJ1-2|few|-
TGCGCCAGCAGCTATAATGAACAGGGAGGGAACTATGGCTACACCTTC
CASSYNEQGGNYGYTF
>TRBV29-1|TRBJ2-7|few|TRBD1
TGCAGCGTCCGTAGGGGGGGACAGGGGACCTACGAGCAGTACTTC
CSVRRGGQGTYEQYF
>TRBV4-1|TRBJ1-5|-|-
TGCGCCAGCAGCCCCCACGGCCCGAGCAATCAGCCCCAGCATTTT
CASSPHGPSNQPQHF
>TRBV25-1|TRBJ1-5|-|-
TGTGCCAGCAGTGAACTAGGGGTTAATCAGCCCCAGCATTTT
CASSELGVNQPQHF
>TRBV4-3|TRBJ2-5|-|-
TGCGCCAGCAGCCAAGGGGCAGGGGAATACCAAGAGACCCAGTACTTC
CASSQGAGEYQETQYF
>TRBV15|TRBJ1-1|-|-
TGTGCCACCAGCAGAGAGAGGGGAGGGATCACTGAAGCTTTCTTT
CATSRERGGITEAFF
>TRBV7-3|TRBJ2-6|-|TRBD1
TGTGCCAGCAGCTTAAAGGGGGCCGGGGCCAACGTCCTGACTTTC
CASSLKGAGANVLTF
>TRBV7-2|TRBJ2-7|few|-
TGTGCCAGCAGCTCTAATGCGGATACCTACGAGCAGTACTTC
CASSSNADTYEQYF